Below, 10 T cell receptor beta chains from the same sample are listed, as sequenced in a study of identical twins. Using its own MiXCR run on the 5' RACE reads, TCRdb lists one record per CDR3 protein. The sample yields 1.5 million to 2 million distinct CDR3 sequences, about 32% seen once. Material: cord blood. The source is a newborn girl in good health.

The CDR3 DNA sequence: TGTGCCAGTAGTATCGCAGCGGGAGGGTACAATGAGCAGTTCTTC. It yields the protein CASSIAAGGYNEQFF. The V gene is TRBV19, the J gene TRBJ2-1, with 10 bases matching TRBD2. This CDR3 comprises 15 residues. The trim removed 3 bases at V and 4 bases at J, leaving 3 bases unmatched. CDR1 and CDR2 (germline): LNHDA, SQIVND (reference sequence).

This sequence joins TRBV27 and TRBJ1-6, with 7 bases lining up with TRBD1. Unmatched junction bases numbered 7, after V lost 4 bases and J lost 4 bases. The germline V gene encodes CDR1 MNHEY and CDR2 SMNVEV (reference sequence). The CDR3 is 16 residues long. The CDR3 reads CASSYRGQAYNSPLHF. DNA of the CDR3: TGTGCCAGCAGTTATAGAGGACAGGCATATAATTCACCCCTCCACTTT.

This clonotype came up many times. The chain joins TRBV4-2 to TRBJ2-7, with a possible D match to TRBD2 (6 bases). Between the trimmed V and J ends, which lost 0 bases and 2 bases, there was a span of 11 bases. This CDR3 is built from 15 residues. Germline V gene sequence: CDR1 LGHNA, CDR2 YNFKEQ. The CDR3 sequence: CASSQELSSAYEQYF. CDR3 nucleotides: TGTGCCAGCAGCCAAGAATTGTCTAGCGCCTACGAGCAGTACTTC.

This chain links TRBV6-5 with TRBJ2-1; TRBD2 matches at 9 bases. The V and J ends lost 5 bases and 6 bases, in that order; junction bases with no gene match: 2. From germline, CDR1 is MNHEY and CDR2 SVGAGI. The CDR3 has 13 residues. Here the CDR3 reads CASSTTSGNEQFF. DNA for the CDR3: TGTGCCAGCAGTACGACTAGCGGCAATGAGCAGTTCTTC.

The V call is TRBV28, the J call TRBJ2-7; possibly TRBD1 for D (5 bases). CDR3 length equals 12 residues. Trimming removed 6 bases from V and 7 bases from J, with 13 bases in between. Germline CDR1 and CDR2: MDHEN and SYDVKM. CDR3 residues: CASRLVGREQYF. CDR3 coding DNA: TGTGCCAGCAGATTGGTGGGGCGTGAGCAGTACTTC.

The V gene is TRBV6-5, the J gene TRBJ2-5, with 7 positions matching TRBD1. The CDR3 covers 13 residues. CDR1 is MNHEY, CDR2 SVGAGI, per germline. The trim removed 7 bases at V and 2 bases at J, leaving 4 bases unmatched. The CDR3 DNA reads TGTGCCAGCAACGACAGGGTACAAGAGACCCAGTACTTC. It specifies CASNDRVQETQYF.

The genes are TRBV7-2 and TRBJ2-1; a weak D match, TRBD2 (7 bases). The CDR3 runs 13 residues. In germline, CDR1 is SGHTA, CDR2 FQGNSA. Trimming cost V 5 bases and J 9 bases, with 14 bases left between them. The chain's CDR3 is CASSPGRGGEQFF. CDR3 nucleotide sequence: TGTGCCAGCAGCCCAGGGAGGGGGGGTGAGCAGTTCTTC.

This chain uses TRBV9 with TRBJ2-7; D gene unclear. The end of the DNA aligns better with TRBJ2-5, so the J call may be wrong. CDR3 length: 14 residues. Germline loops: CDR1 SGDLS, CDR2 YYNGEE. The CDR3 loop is CASSVATGTETQYF. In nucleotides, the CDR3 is TGTGCCAGCAGCGTAGCTACGGGCACAGAGACCCAGTACTTC.

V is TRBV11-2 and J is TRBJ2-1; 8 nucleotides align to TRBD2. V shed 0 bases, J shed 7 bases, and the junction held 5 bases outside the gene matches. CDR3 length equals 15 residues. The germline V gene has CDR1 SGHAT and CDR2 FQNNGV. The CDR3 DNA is TGTGCCAGCAGCTTAGACGGGGGGGGGCGGAATGAGCAGTTCTTC. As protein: CASSLDGGGRNEQFF.

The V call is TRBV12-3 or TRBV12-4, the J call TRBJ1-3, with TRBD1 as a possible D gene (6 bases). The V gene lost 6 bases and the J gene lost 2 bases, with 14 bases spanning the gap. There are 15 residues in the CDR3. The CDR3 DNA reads TGTGCCAGCAGCCCTCGGAGGGGGGCTGGAAACACCATATATTTT. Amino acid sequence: CASSPRRGAGNTIYF.